This is a list of T cell receptor beta chains from one sample in a study of PD-L1 blockade in urothelial cancer. Assay used: immunoSEQ multiplex PCR; TCRdb lists only in-frame clones, some missing. The repertoire includes 54,000 or so clones, approximately 84% of them detected once, and 1% to 1.5% sits in the top ten. The sample in question was PBMCs, obtained around atezolizumab (anti-PD-L1) treatment. The origin of the receptors is a man aged 45 to 65 with urothelial cancer. The CDR3 runs from the conserved cysteine through the conserved F or W. A D gene is named only where the DNA matches it firmly. Rows give clone size only sometimes, using once, few, many, or a class for an expanded clone.

j_call cdr3_length d_call clone_size v_call cdr3_aa cdr3_nt
TRBJ2-1 17 TRBD2 NA TRBV11-3 CASSLGVAGENYNEQFF TGTGCCAGCAGCTTAGGTGTAGCGGGGGAGAACTACAATGAGCAGTTCTTC
TRBJ2-7 13 TRBD1 NA TRBV18 CASSPGQSYEQYF TGTGCCAGCTCACCGGGACAGTCCTACGAGCAGTACTTC
TRBJ1-2 14 NA NA TRBV11-2 CASSPDRKGYGYTF TGTGCCAGCAGCCCGGACAGAAAAGGGTATGGCTACACCTTC
TRBJ2-2 15 NA NA TRBV18 CASSPPGHITGELFF TGTGCCAGCTCACCCCCAGGGCACATCACCGGGGAGCTGTTTTTT
TRBJ2-5 16 TRBD1 NA TRBV4-1 CASSQDVTGGVETQYF TGCGCCAGCAGCCAAGATGTAACAGGGGGTGTGGAGACCCAGTACTTC
TRBJ1-4 16 NA NA TRBV9 CASSGGGPGTTEKLFF TGTGCCAGCAGCGGCGGGGGCCCGGGCACTACTGAAAAACTGTTTTTT
TRBJ2-5 15 TRBD2 NA TRBV10-1 CASSRGLAGTETQYF TGCGCCAGCAGTCGGGGACTAGCGGGAACAGAGACCCAGTACTTC
TRBJ1-4 16 NA NA TRBV27 CASSETGWSDNEKLFF TGTGCCAGCAGTGAGACAGGATGGTCTGATAATGAAAAACTGTTTTTT
TRBJ2-7 14 NA NA TRBV27 CASSLGADTYEQYF TGTGCCAGCAGTTTGGGGGCTGATACCTACGAGCAGTACTTC
TRBJ1-5 16 TRBD1 NA TRBV4-2 CASSQGDRVGNQPQHF TGTGCCAGCAGCCAAGGGGACAGGGTAGGGAATCAGCCCCAGCATTTT
TRBJ1-2 16 TRBD1 few TRBV4-1 CASSLQGAATLYGYTF TGCGCCAGCAGCCTACAGGGGGCGGCTACCTTATATGGCTACACCTTC
TRBJ2-7 14 NA NA TRBV5-1 CASSLRTAEDEQYF TGCGCCAGCAGCTTGAGGACAGCGGAGGACGAGCAGTACTTC
TRBJ2-6 15 TRBD1 NA TRBV19 CASARGRTGANVLTF TGTGCCAGTGCCAGGGGGCGGACTGGGGCCAACGTCCTGACTTTC
TRBJ2-1 15 NA NA TRBV7-9 CASSLFLSGENEQFF TGTGCCAGCAGCTTATTTCTATCAGGGGAGAATGAGCAGTTCTTC
TRBJ2-1 16 TRBD2 NA TRBV4-1 CASSQASGGARNEQFF TGCGCCAGCAGCCAGGCTAGCGGGGGGGCTAGGAATGAGCAGTTCTTC
TRBJ2-5 15 TRBD1 NA TRBV11-2 CASSNRQGWTETQYF TGTGCCAGCAGCAACCGACAGGGTTGGACAGAGACCCAGTACTTC
TRBJ1-2 15 TRBD1 few TRBV18 CASSPVDTGGWGYTF TGTGCCAGCTCACCGGTCGATACAGGGGGCTGGGGCTACACCTTC
TRBJ2-7 14 TRBD1 NA TRBV7-2 CASSPYRGQGEQYF TGTGCCAGCAGCCCGTACAGGGGGCAAGGCGAGCAGTACTTC
TRBJ2-3 14 TRBD2 NA TRBV7-2 CASSLRLAEDTQYF TGTGCCAGCAGCTTACGGCTAGCGGAAGATACGCAGTATTTT
TRBJ2-1 15 TRBD1 NA TRBV10-3 CAISQDRGLYNEQFF TGTGCCATCAGCCAAGACAGGGGGCTGTACAATGAGCAGTTCTTC
TRBJ1-2 12 NA NA TRBV6-6 CASSLYREGYTF TGTGCCAGCAGTCTGTACCGGGAAGGCTACACCTTC
TRBJ2-7 12 NA NA TRBV6-6 CASSSPAGEQYF TGTGCCAGCAGTTCCCCAGCAGGCGAGCAGTACTTC
TRBJ1-4 15 NA NA TRBV12-5 CASGPGTSTNEKLFF TGTGCTAGTGGTCCCGGGACATCAACTAATGAAAAACTGTTTTTT
TRBJ2-1 17 TRBD2 NA TRBV7-2 CASSLGRLAGAYNEQFF TGTGCCAGCAGCTTAGGGAGACTAGCGGGGGCATACAATGAGCAGTTCTTC
TRBJ2-5 15 NA NA TRBV6-1 CASSEALRPLASQYF TGTGCCAGCAGTGAAGCGCTTCGTCCGCTGGCATCCCAGTACTTC
TRBJ2-5 14 TRBD1 NA TRBV5-1 CASSTGQDRETQYF TGCGCCAGCAGCACCGGACAGGATCGGGAGACCCAGTACTTC
TRBJ2-2 13 NA NA TRBV5-8 CASYGVNTGELFF TGTGCCAGCTACGGGGTGAACACCGGGGAGCTGTTTTTT
TRBJ2-3 16 TRBD1 NA TRBV2 CASKRGRDRASDTQYF TGTGCCAGCAAGAGGGGACGAGACAGGGCCTCAGATACGCAGTATTTT
TRBJ2-2 13 TRBD1 NA TRBV10-2 CAIAQGSAGELFF TGCGCCATCGCACAGGGGAGCGCCGGGGAGCTGTTTTTT
TRBJ2-4 16 TRBD1 NA TRBV5-4 CASSLGDRLAKNIQYF TGTGCCAGCAGCTTGGGGGACAGATTAGCCAAAAACATTCAGTACTTC
TRBJ2-2 17 NA NA TRBV21-1 CASSPGQGASNTGELFF TGTGCCAGCAGCCCCGGACAGGGGGCGAGTAACACCGGGGAGCTGTTTTTT
TRBJ2-5 11 TRBD1 NA TRBV19 CASRRDSSQYF TGTGCCAGTAGGAGGGACAGCTCCCAGTACTTC
TRBJ1-4 15 NA NA TRBV5-1 CASSLGGPANEKLFF TGCGCCAGCAGCTTGGGGGGGCCGGCTAATGAAAAACTGTTTTTT
TRBJ2-3 17 TRBD1 NA TRBV27 CASSSITPRGLADTQYF TGTGCCAGCAGTTCGATTACTCCCAGGGGGCTCGCAGATACGCAGTATTTT
TRBJ2-7 15 TRBD2 NA TRBV9 CASSLSGGASYEQYF TGTGCCAGCAGCCTCAGCGGGGGGGCTTCCTACGAGCAGTACTTC
TRBJ2-5 17 TRBD2 NA TRBV13 CASSLVGLAGVDETQYF TGTGCCAGCAGCTTAGTGGGACTAGCGGGAGTCGATGAGACCCAGTACTTC
TRBJ1-2 17 TRBD1 NA TRBV7-8 CASSLASVGQGYYGYTF TGTGCCAGCAGCTTAGCGAGTGTTGGACAGGGATACTATGGCTACACCTTC
TRBJ2-1 16 TRBD2 NA TRBV6-5 CASSLASGGLRNEQFF TGTGCCAGCAGTTTAGCTAGCGGGGGGTTGAGGAATGAGCAGTTCTTC
TRBJ1-5 16 TRBD1 NA TRBV7-2 CASSIVSGTGGKPQHF TGTGCCAGCAGCATCGTTAGCGGGACAGGGGGAAAGCCCCAGCATTTT
TRBJ2-1 15 TRBD1 NA TRBV11-2 CASSVRQGPYNEQFF TGTGCCAGCAGCGTGCGACAGGGTCCCTACAATGAGCAGTTCTTC
TRBJ1-5 15 NA few TRBV28 CASSLAGGRTQPQHF TGTGCCAGCAGCCTGGCGGGGGGGCGGACTCAGCCCCAGCATTTT
TRBJ2-3 18 TRBD2 NA TRBV9 CASSVSIRTSLGADTQYF TGTGCCAGCAGCGTTAGTATAAGGACTAGCCTTGGTGCAGATACGCAGTATTTT
TRBJ2-2 15 TRBD1 NA TRBV30 CAWDGTVNNLGELFF TGTGCCTGGGATGGGACAGTTAATAACCTGGGGGAGCTGTTTTTT
TRBJ2-7 19 TRBD2 NA TRBV28 CASSFFFGTSGIGTYEQYF TGTGCCAGCAGTTTTTTTTTCGGGACTAGCGGGATAGGGACCTACGAGCAGTACTTC
TRBJ2-2 22 NA NA TRBV30 CAWSAPPRTGVKREGRTGELFF TGTGCCTGGAGTGCACCTCCTCGGACAGGGGTGAAGCGGGAGGGCCGAACCGGGGAGCTGTTTTTT
TRBJ2-3 12 NA NA TRBV28 CASSRGADTQYF TGTGCCAGCAGTAGGGGCGCAGATACGCAGTATTTT
TRBJ1-2 14 TRBD1 NA TRBV5-1 CASSSGQGIYGYTF TGCGCCAGCAGCTCGGGACAGGGGATCTATGGCTACACCTTC
TRBJ2-3 14 NA NA TRBV5-1 CASALGGVTDTQYF TGCGCCAGCGCACTTGGGGGCGTGACAGATACGCAGTATTTT